This TCR beta chain was identified during a study of cytomegalovirus exposure and HLA in healthy donors. Broader study findings: Prior analysis indicated that the majority of TCR beta V segments exhibited productivity approximately 87% or approximately 30% of the time. Under in vitro conditions, three CMV-associated chains were confirmed as specific for CMV antigens. It was shown in a later analysis that HLA-associated TCR beta chains were more clonally expanded than other, equally common chains. Cytomegalovirus-associated status was assigned to 164 TCR beta chains.

The V gene's germline CDR1 is MDHEN and CDR2 SYDVKM. V lost 4 bases, J lost 4 bases, and 16 bases lay in between. The CDR3 loop spans 16 amino acids. This clone was found once. What it binds is unknown. Use of 60 Vbeta and 13 Jbeta primers characterized the PCR. Sequenced by immunoSEQ multiplex PCR; TCRdb stores in-frame clones only, minus some. Altogether 170,000 or so clones are present, around 80% being singletons, with the ten largest covering 3.7%. This chain connects TRBV28 to TRBJ2-2; D is perhaps TRBD2 (5 bases). This clonotype originated in an older woman in good health and CMV-seropositive. The specimen was PBMCs. The CDR3 DNA reads as TGTGCCAGCAGTTATACGACCCGGGGAACCACCGGGGAGCTGTTTTTT. Its translation is CASSYTTRGTTGELFF.